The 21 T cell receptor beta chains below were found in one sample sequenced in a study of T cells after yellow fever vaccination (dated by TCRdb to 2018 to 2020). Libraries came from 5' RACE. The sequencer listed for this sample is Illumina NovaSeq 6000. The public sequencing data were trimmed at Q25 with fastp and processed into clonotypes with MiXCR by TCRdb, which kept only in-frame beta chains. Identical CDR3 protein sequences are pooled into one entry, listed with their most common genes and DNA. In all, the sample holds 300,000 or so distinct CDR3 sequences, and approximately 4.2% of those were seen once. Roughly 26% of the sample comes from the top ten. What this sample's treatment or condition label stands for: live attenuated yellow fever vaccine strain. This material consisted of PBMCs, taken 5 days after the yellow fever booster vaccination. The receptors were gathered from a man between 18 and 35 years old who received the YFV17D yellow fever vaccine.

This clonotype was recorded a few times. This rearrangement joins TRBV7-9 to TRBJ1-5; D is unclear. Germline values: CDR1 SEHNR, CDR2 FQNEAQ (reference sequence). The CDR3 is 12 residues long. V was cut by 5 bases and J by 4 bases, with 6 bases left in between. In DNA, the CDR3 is TGTGCCAGCAGCACCATGAATCAGCCCCAGCATTTT. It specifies CASSTMNQPQHF.

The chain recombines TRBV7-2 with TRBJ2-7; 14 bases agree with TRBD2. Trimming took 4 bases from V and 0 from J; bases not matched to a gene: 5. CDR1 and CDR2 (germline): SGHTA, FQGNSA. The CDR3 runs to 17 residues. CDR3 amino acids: CASSYSGTSGGSYEQYV. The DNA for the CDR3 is TGTGCCAGCAGCTATAGCGGGACTAGCGGGGGCTCCTACGAGCAGTACGTC.

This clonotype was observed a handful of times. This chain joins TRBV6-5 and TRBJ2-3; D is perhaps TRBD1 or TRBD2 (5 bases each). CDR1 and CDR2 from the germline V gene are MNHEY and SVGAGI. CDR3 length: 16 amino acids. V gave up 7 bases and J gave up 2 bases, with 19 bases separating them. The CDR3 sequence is CASMHSSGRPTDTQYF. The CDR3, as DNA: TGTGCCAGCATGCACTCGTCGGGGCGACCCACAGATACGCAGTATTTT.

The CDR3 DNA reads TGCAGCGTTGAAGAGGGGGTGAACACCGGGGAGCTGTTTTTT. Translation gives CSVEEGVNTGELFF. The genes are TRBV29-1 and TRBJ2-2; D possibly uses TRBD1 or TRBD2 (5 bases each). The germline V gene encodes CDR1 SQVTM and CDR2 ANQGSEA. The ends were cut back, 0 bases at V and 1 base at J, with 6 bases in the middle. The CDR3 has 14 residues.

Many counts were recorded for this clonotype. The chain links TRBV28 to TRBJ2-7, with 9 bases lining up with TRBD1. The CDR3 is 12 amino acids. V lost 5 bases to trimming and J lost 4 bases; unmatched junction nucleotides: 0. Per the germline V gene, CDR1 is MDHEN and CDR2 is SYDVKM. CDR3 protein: CASSGQGYEQYV. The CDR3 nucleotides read TGTGCCAGCAGTGGACAGGGGTACGAGCAGTACGTC.

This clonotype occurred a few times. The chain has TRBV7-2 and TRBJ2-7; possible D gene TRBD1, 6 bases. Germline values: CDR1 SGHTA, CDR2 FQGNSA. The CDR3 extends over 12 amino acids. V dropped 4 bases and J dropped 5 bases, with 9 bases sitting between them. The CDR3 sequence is CASSSTGNEQYF. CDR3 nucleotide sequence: TGTGCCAGCAGCTCGACAGGAAACGAGCAGTACTTC. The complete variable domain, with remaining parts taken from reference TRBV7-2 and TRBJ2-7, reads GAGVSQSPSNKVTEKGKDVELRCDPISGHTALYWYRQSLGQGLEFLIYFQGNSAPDKSGLPSDRFSAERTGGSVSTLTIQRTQQEDSAVYLCASSSTGNEQYFGPGTRLTVT.

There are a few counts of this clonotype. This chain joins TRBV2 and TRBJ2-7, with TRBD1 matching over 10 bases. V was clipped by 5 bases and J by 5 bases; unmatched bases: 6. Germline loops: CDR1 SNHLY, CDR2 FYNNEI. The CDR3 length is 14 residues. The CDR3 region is CASSPRTGGDEQYF. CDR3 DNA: TGTGCCAGCAGTCCGCGGACAGGGGGAGACGAGCAGTACTTC.

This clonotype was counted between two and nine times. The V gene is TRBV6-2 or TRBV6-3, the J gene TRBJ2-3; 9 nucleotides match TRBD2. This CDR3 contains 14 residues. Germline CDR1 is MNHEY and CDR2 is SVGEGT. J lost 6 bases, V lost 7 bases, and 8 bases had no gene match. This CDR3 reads CASNSRTSADTQYF. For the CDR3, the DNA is TGTGCCAGCAACTCCCGGACTAGCGCCGATACGCAGTATTTT.

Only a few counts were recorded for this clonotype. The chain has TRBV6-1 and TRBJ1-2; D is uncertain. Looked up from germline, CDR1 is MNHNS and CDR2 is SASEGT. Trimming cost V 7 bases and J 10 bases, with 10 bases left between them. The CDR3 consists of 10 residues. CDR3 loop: CASKHEHYTF. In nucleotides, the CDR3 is TGTGCCAGCAAACATGAACACTACACCTTC.

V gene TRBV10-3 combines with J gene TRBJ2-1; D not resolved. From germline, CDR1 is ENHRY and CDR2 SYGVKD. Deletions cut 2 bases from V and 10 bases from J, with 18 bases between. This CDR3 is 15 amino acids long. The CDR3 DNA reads TGTGCCATCAGTGAGGGGTTAGGCGCTCTCCTGGAGCAGTTCTTC. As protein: CAISEGLGALLEQFF.

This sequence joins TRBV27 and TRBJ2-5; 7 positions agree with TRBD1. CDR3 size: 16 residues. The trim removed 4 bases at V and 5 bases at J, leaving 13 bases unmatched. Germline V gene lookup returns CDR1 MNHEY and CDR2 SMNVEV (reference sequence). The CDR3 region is CASSSPYLTGLETQYF. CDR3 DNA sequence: TGTGCCAGCAGTTCCCCCTACTTGACAGGGTTGGAGACCCAGTACTTC.

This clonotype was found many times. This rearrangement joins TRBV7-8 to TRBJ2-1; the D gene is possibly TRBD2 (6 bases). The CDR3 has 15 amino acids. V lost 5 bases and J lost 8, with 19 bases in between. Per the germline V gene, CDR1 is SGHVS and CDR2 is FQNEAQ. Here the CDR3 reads CASSLGGPDLHEQFF. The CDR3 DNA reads TGTGCCAGCAGCCTCGGGGGACCCGACCTCCATGAGCAGTTCTTC.

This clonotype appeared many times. The CDR3 nucleotides read TGTGCCAGCAGTTCTAGCAGCCTACAGTACGTC. This gives the protein CASSSSSLQYV. The chain is built from TRBV6-2 or TRBV6-3 and TRBJ2-7, with a possible D match to TRBD2 (5 bases). Between the trimmed V and J ends, which lost 4 bases and 10 bases, there was a span of 11 bases. The CDR3 is made up of 11 amino acids. CDR1 is MNHEY, CDR2 SVGEGT, per germline.

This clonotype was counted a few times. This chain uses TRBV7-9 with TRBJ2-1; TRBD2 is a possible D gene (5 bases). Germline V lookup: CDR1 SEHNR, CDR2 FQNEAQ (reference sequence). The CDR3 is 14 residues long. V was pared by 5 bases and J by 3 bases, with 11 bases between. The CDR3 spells CASSPTSFYNEQFF. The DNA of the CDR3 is TGTGCCAGCAGCCCAACTAGTTTCTACAATGAGCAGTTCTTC.

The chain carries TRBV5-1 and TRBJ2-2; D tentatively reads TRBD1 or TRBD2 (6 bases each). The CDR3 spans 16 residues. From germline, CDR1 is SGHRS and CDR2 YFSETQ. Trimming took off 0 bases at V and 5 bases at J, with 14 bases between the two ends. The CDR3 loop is CASSLATGGGTGELFF. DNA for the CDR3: TGCGCCAGCAGCTTGGCCACCGGGGGCGGAACCGGGGAGCTGTTTTTT.

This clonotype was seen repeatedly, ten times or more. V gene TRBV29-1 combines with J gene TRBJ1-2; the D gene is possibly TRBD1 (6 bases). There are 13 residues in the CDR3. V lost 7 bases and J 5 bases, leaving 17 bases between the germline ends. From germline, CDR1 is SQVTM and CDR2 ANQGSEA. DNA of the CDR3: TGCAGCGCGGGGGGGGCAGAGAAGTATGGCTACACCTTC. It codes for CSAGGAEKYGYTF.

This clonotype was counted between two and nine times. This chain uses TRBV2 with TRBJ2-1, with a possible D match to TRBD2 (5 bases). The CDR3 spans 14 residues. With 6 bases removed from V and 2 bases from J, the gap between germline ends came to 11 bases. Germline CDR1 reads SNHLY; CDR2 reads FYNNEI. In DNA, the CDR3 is TGTGCCAGCAGGCGCAGCGGCACCTACAATGAGCAGTTCTTC. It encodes CASRRSGTYNEQFF. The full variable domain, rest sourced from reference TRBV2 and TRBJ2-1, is EPEVTQTPSHQVTQMGQEVILRCVPISNHLYFYWYRQILGQKVEFLVSFYNNEISEKSEIFDDQFSVERPDGSNFTLKIRSTKLEDSAMYFCASRRSGTYNEQFFGPGTRLTVL.

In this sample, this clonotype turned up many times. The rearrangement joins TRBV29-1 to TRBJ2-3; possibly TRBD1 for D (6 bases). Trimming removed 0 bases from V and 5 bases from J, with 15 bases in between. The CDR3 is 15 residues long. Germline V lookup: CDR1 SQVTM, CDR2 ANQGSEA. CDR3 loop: CSVEDWQGPGDTQYF. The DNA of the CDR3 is TGCAGCGTTGAAGATTGGCAGGGGCCGGGAGATACGCAGTATTTT.

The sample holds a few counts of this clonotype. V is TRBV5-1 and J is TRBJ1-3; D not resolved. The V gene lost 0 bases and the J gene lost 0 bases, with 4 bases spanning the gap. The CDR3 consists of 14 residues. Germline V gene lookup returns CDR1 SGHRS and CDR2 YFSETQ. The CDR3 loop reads CASSLDNSGNTIYF. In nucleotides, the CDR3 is TGCGCCAGCAGCTTGGACAACTCTGGAAACACCATATATTTT.

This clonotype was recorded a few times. The CDR3 here is CAISEIPGQNSPLHF. CDR3 coding DNA: TGTGCCATCAGTGAGATCCCGGGACAGAATTCACCCCTCCACTTT. The V call is TRBV10-3, the J call TRBJ1-6; 7 bases match TRBD1. There are 15 residues in the CDR3. CDR1 is ENHRY and CDR2 is SYGVKD in the germline V gene. With V trimmed by 2 bases and J by 7 bases, 5 bases remained unmatched.

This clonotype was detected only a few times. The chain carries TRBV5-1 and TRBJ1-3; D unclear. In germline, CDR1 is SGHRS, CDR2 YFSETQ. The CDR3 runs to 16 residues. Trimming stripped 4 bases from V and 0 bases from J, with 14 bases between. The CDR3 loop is CASSPGRISSGNTIYF. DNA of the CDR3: TGCGCCAGCAGCCCTGGGCGGATAAGCTCTGGAAACACCATATATTTT.